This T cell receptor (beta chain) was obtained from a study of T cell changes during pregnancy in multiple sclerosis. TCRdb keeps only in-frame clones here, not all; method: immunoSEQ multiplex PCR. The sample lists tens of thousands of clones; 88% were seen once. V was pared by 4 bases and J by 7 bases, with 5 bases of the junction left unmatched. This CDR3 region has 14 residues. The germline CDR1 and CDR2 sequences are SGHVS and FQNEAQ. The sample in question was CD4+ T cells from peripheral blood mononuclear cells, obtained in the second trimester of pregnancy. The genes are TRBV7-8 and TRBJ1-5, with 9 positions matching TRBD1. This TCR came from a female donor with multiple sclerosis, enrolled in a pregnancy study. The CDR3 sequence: CASSSQGAGQPQHF. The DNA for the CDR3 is TGTGCCAGCAGCTCACAGGGGGCGGGCCAGCCCCAGCATTTT.